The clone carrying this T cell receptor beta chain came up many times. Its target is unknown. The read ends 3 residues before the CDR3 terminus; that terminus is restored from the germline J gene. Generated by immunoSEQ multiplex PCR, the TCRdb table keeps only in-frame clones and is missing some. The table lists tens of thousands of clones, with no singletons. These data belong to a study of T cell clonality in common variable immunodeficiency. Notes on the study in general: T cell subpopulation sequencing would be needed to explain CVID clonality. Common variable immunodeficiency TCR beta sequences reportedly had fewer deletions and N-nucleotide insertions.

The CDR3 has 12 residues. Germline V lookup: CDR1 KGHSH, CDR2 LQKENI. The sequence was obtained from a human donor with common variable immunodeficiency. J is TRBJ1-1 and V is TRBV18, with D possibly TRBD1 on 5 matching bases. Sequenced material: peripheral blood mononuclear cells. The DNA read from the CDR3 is TGTGCCAGCTCACCAGGTCGACAGGAA. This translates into CASSPGRQE. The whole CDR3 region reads CASSPGRQEAFF.